This is a list of T cell receptor beta chains from one sample in a study of blood T cells in healthy people across ages. TCRdb itself ran the 5' RACE reads through MiXCR, one entry per CDR3 protein. Of hundreds of thousands of distinct CDR3 sequences listed, about 30% are singletons. The sequenced material came from blood. The receptors were sampled from a woman aged 80 or over in good health. CDR3s include the opening cysteine and the closing phenylalanine or tryptophan. The D gene is left open where the match is weak. Rows may omit the clone size; those that give it use once, few, many or a size class.

TRBV29-1	many	TRBD1	TRBJ2-7	15	TGCAGCGTTGAACTTCACGGGACAGGGAGAAACGAGCAGTACTTC	CSVELHGTGRNEQYF
TRBV2	many	.	TRBJ2-7	13	TGTGCCAGCAATAGGGACACCTTACGGGAGCAGTACTTC	CASNRDTLREQYF
TRBV24-1	many	.	TRBJ2-5	15	TGTGCCACCAGTGACCCACGACAGGCCCAAGAGACCCAGTACTTC	CATSDPRQAQETQYF
TRBV9	many	.	TRBJ2-7	15	TGTGCCAGCAGCGAGGGGGGGGGACGCACCTACGAGCAGTACTTC	CASSEGGGRTYEQYF
TRBV6-5	.	TRBD2	TRBJ2-1	17	TGTGCCAGCAGTTACTCGGGACTAGCGGGGGGGGAGAATGAGCAGTTCTTC	CASSYSGLAGGENEQFF
TRBV7-9	many	TRBD2	TRBJ2-7	15	TGTGCCAGCACCTTAGCCGGCGGGGGAAACTACGAGCAGTACTTC	CASTLAGGGNYEQYF
TRBV11-2	few	TRBD2	TRBJ2-1	17	TGTGCCAGCAGCTTAGGGTCGGGAGGGTTTGATATAGAGACCCAGTTCTTC	CASSLGSGGFDIETQFF
TRBV5-1	.	.	TRBJ2-7	13	TGCGCCAGCAGCTTAAGGGACACTTACGAGCAGTACTTC	CASSLRDTYEQYF
TRBV18	.	TRBD1	TRBJ1-4	13	TGTGCCAGCTCCCAGGGGGCCTTCGAAAAACTGTTTTTT	CASSQGAFEKLFF
TRBV3-1	.	.	TRBJ2-1	18	TGTGCCAGCAGCCAAGAAGCGTTTGGCGGGGCCTATCTCAATGAGCAGTTCTTC	CASSQEAFGGAYLNEQFF
TRBV9	.	.	TRBJ2-2	15	TGTGCCAGCAGCGTAGGGAGGGTGAACACCGGGGAGCTGTTTTTT	CASSVGRVNTGELFF
TRBV5-1	.	.	TRBJ2-5	14	TGCGCCAGCAGCTTGGGGGGCCACCAAGAGACCCAGTACTTC	CASSLGGHQETQYF
TRBV7-8	.	TRBD2	TRBJ2-7	16	TGTGCCAGCAGCTTAGGGGGTGGGACTAGGCGGTACGAGCAGTACTTC	CASSLGGGTRRYEQYF
TRBV7-8	many	TRBD2	TRBJ2-6	18	TGTGCCAGCAGCTTAGTCGGGGGGGGGAAATCTGGGGCCAACGTCCTGACTTTC	CASSLVGGGKSGANVLTF
TRBV2	few	.	TRBJ2-6	19	TGTGCCAGCGGTCTCGAGGGGGGCAGGACCGTCTCTGGGGCCAACGTCCTGACTTTC	CASGLEGGRTVSGANVLTF
TRBV27	many	.	TRBJ1-2	14	TGTGCCAGCAGTTCCCGGAACAGGAACTATGGCTACACCTTC	CASSSRNRNYGYTF
TRBV5-8	few	TRBD2	TRBJ2-3	14	TGTGCCAGCAGCTTTAACGGGGGGGCAAATACGCAGTATTTT	CASSFNGGANTQYF
TRBV20-1	few	.	TRBJ1-1	12	TGCAGTGCTAGACATCCCACCACTGAAGCTTTCTTT	CSARHPTTEAFF